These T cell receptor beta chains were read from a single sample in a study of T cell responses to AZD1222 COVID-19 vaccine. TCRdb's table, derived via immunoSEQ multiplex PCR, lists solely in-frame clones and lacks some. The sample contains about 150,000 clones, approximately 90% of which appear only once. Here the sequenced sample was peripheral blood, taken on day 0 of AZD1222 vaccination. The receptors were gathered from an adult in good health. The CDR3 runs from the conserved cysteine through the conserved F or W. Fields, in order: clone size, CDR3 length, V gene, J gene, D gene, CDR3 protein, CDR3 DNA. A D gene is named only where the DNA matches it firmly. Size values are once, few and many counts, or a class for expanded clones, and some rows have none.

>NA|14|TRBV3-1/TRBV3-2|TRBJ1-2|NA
CASSQEGQSYGYTF
TGTGCCAGCAGCCAAGAAGGACAGAGCTATGGCTACACCTTC
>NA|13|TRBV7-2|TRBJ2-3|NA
CASSTPPATKPYF
TGTGCCAGCAGCACCCCGCCCGCAACCAAGCCGTATTTT
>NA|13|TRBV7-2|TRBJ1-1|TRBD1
CASSTQGKPEAFF
TGTGCCAGCAGCACACAGGGGAAGCCTGAAGCTTTCTTT
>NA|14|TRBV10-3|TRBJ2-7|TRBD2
CAISASGSSYEQYF
TGTGCCATCAGTGCCAGCGGGAGCTCCTACGAGCAGTACTTC
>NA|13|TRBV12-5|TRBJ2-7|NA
CASALDSSYEQYF
TGTGCTAGTGCTTTGGACAGCTCCTACGAGCAGTACTTC
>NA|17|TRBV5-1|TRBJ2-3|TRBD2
CASSLGLAGGPGDTQYF
TGCGCCAGCAGCTTGGGGCTAGCGGGAGGGCCGGGTGATACGCAGTATTTT
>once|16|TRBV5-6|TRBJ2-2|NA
CASSLDTNRNTGELFF
TGTGCCAGCAGCTTAGACACAAACCGTAACACCGGGGAGCTGTTTTTT
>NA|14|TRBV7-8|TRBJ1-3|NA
CASSPQWGGDTIYF
TGTGCCAGCAGCCCCCAGTGGGGCGGGGACACCATATATTTT
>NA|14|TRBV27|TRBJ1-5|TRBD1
CASSRQGSNQPQHF
TGTGCCAGCTCAAGACAGGGAAGCAATCAGCCCCAGCATTTT
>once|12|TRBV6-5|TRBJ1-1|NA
CASSYIGTEAFF
TGTGCCAGCAGTTACATTGGCACTGAAGCTTTCTTT
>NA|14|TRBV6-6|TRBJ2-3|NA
CASSYTVGGDTQYF
TGTGCCAGCAGTTACACTGTGGGGGGAGATACGCAGTATTTT